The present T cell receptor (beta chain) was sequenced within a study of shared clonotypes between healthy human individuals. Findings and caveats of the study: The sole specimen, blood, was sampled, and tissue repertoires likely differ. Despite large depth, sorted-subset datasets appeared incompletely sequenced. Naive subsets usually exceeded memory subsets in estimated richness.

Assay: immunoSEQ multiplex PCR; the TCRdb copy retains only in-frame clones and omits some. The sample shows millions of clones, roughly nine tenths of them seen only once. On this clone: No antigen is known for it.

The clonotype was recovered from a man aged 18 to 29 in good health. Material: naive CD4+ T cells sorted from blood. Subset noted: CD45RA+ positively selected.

The CDR3 is CASSVTPGNTEAFF. Here the CDR3 DNA reads TGCGCCAGCAGCGTGACCCCAGGGAACACTGAAGCTTTCTTT. The rearrangement links TRBV5-1 to TRBJ1-1; D is unresolved. V gave up 4 bases and J gave up 1 base, with 11 bases separating them. This CDR3 region has 14 residues. Germline values: CDR1 SGHRS, CDR2 YFSETQ.